Below, 19 T cell receptor beta chains from the same sample are listed, as sequenced in a study of T-cell memory formation after mild COVID-19. One entry per CDR3 protein results from TCRdb running MiXCR on the 5' RACE reads. The repertoire holds under 90,000 distinct CDR3 sequences, with approximately 13% as singletons. The specimen sequenced was PBMCs or a T cell subset sorted from them (not recorded which). These receptors all come from an adult woman who had mild COVID-19 (a few samples of this study predate the infection). Cell type and time point are not known.

The V call is TRBV24-1, the J call TRBJ1-2; 8 bases are shared with TRBD1. CDR3 length equals 16 residues. Germline lookup yields CDR1 KGHDR and CDR2 SFDVKD. The ends lost 4 bases at V and 4 bases at J; junction bases unmatched: 10. The CDR3 is CATSDQGARDGYGYTF. Here the CDR3 DNA reads TGTGCCACCAGTGACCAGGGGGCCCGAGATGGCTATGGCTACACCTTC.

This clonotype was seen a few times. V usage is TRBV20-1 and J usage is TRBJ1-1; the match to TRBD1 covers 7 bases. CDR1 is DFQATT and CDR2 is SNEGSKA in the germline V gene (reference sequence). With V trimmed by 5 bases and J by 1 base, 7 bases remained unmatched. The CDR3 runs 14 residues. This CDR3 is CSAPYRGPNTEAFF. For the CDR3, the DNA is TGCAGTGCTCCATACAGGGGACCGAACACTGAAGCTTTCTTT.

This clonotype is medium-sized (0.01 to 0.1%) within its sample. The chain employs TRBV30 and TRBJ2-7; TRBD2 might be the D (7 bases). V was clipped by 2 bases and J by 2 bases, with 13 bases between them. This CDR3 is built from 14 residues. Germline CDR1 GTSNPN, CDR2 SVGIG (reference sequence). The CDR3 nucleotides are TGTGCCTGGAGTTTCCCGGGGGGCACCTACGAGCAGTACTTC. This gives the protein CAWSFPGGTYEQYF.

This clonotype has more than one count but fewer than ten. One junction end does not reproduce the germline sequence, and a read error may be involved. The chain joins TRBV24-1 to TRBJ2-1; 7 nucleotides line up with TRBD1. The CDR3 has 12 residues. Germline loops: CDR1 KGHDR, CDR2 SFDVKD. The CDR3 coding sequence is TGTGCCACCAGTGACCCTGACAGGGTGAGGATCTTC. Translating it yields CATSDPDRVRIF.

This clonotype was counted only a few times. V gene TRBV12-3 or TRBV12-4 combines with J gene TRBJ2-7; TRBD1 aligns across 10 bases. The CDR3 has 15 amino acids. Trimming took 5 bases from V and 0 from J; bases not matched to a gene: 4. This CDR3 is CASSGGTGDSYEQYF. CDR3 in DNA: TGTGCCAGCAGTGGGGGGACAGGGGACTCCTACGAGCAGTACTTC.

In the case of this clonotype: A much larger clone differs from this one at a single base, so this may be a read error. The J gene is TRBJ2-7, the V gene TRBV7-6, with 8 bases aligning to TRBD2. This CDR3 contains 17 residues. Per the germline V gene, CDR1 is SGHVS and CDR2 is FNYEAQ. The CDR3: CDSSLVLAGLVAYEQYF. CDR3 sequence (DNA): TGTGACAGCAGCTTAGTGCTTGCGGGACTAGTTGCCTACGAGCAGTACTTC.

V and J are TRBV5-6 and TRBJ1-1; D is possibly TRBD1 (6 bases). The CDR3 runs to 12 residues. CDR1 and CDR2 (germline): SGHDT, YYEEEE. The V gene lost 4 bases and the J gene lost 6 bases, with 10 bases spanning the gap. In DNA form, the CDR3 reads TGTGCCAGCAGCAAAACAGGGCCTGAAGCTTTCTTT. Protein: CASSKTGPEAFF.

This clonotype turned up a few times. The gene calls are TRBV4-1 and TRBJ2-7; 8 bases line up with TRBD2. V gave up 2 bases and J gave up 0 bases; unmatched junction bases: 9. Germline lookup yields CDR1 MGHRA and CDR2 YSYEKL. This CDR3 contains 17 residues. The CDR3 nucleotides are TGCGCCAGCAGCCAACTTCCTGGACTAGCCATCTCCTACGAGCAGTACTTC. Protein product: CASSQLPGLAISYEQYF.

This clonotype was observed a handful of times. This chain links TRBV6-5 with TRBJ1-1; D not certain. V dropped 0 bases and J dropped 6 bases, with 14 bases sitting between them. Germline-derived CDR1 and CDR2 are MNHEY and SVGAGI. The length of the CDR3 is 15 residues. The CDR3 loop reads CASSYSLTGSAEAFF. The DNA of the CDR3 is TGTGCCAGCAGTTACTCTTTGACGGGGTCTGCTGAAGCTTTCTTT.

The genes are TRBV11-2 and TRBJ2-7, with D hard to call. V lost 4 bases and J 2 bases, leaving 9 bases between the germline ends. This CDR3 has 13 residues. Germline-derived CDR1 and CDR2 are SGHAT and FQNNGV. CDR3 sequence: CASSSTPTYEQYF. CDR3 DNA: TGTGCCAGCAGCTCCACTCCGACCTACGAGCAGTACTTC. The complete variable domain, with remaining parts taken from reference TRBV11-2 and TRBJ2-7, reads EAGVAQSPRYKIIEKRQSVAFWCNPISGHATLYWYQQILGQGPKLLIQFQNNGVVDDSQLPKDRFSAERLKGVDSTLKIQPAKLEDSAVYLCASSSTPTYEQYFGPGTRLTVT.

The genes are TRBV20-1 and TRBJ2-3; 8 bases are a match to TRBD2. Losses at the gene ends were 0 bases for V and 6 bases for J; bases not matched to a gene: 11. Germline V gene data show CDR1 as DFQATT and CDR2 as SNEGSKA (reference sequence). The CDR3 loop spans 16 amino acids. This chain's CDR3 is CSARDGRREEADTQYF. Here the CDR3 DNA reads TGCAGTGCTAGAGACGGGAGGCGGGAGGAAGCGGATACGCAGTATTTT.

The chain uses TRBV5-1 and TRBJ2-3; 11 bases agree with TRBD1. Trimming took 5 bases from V and 6 from J; bases not matched to a gene: 5. CDR1 SGHRS and CDR2 YFSETQ come from the germline V gene. The CDR3 totals 14 residues. The CDR3 reads CASRYRDRGDTQYF. DNA of the CDR3: TGCGCCAGCAGATACCGGGACAGGGGGGATACGCAGTATTTT.

This clonotype came up many times. This rearrangement joins TRBV7-9 to TRBJ2-7, with 8 bases lining up with TRBD1. CDR1 is SEHNR and CDR2 is FQNEAQ in the germline V gene (reference sequence). The J segment lost 2 bases and the V segment lost 1 base, leaving 1 base of the junction unmatched. The CDR3 runs to 14 residues. The CDR3 DNA reads TGTGCCAGCAGCTTAGGGACAGGGACCTACGAGCAGTACTTC. It encodes CASSLGTGTYEQYF.

This clonotype was seen only a few times. The V call is TRBV7-2, the J call TRBJ2-1; 8 positions match TRBD1. With V trimmed by 1 base and J by 0 bases, 11 bases remained unmatched. The germline V gene has CDR1 SGHTA and CDR2 FQGNSA. This CDR3 has 19 residues. Written as DNA, the CDR3 is TGTGCCAGCAGCTTAGTCGGGACAGGCTACCCTAGCTCCTACAATGAGCAGTTCTTC. It is translated as CASSLVGTGYPSSYNEQFF. Combining the CDR3 with reference TRBV7-2 and TRBJ2-1 gives the whole variable domain GAGVSQSPSNKVTEKGKDVELRCDPISGHTALYWYRQSLGQGLEFLIYFQGNSAPDKSGLPSDRFSAERTGGSVSTLTIQRTQQEDSAVYLCASSLVGTGYPSSYNEQFFGPGTRLTVL.

This clonotype was picked up a small number of times. V is TRBV7-2 and J is TRBJ2-7; D is undetermined. In germline, CDR1 is SGHTA, CDR2 FQGNSA. The CDR3 has 13 residues. V lost 4 bases to trimming and J lost 3 bases, with 10 bases between them. As DNA, the CDR3 is TGTGCCAGCAGCTGGGCTACCGACTACGAGCAGTACTTC. The encoded protein is CASSWATDYEQYF. Filled out from reference TRBV7-2 and TRBJ2-7, the complete variable domain reads GAGVSQSPSNKVTEKGKDVELRCDPISGHTALYWYRQSLGQGLEFLIYFQGNSAPDKSGLPSDRFSAERTGGSVSTLTIQRTQQEDSAVYLCASSWATDYEQYFGPGTRLTVT.

The V gene is TRBV12-3 or TRBV12-4, the J gene TRBJ2-5, with TRBD2 matching 16 bases. The CDR3 covers 20 residues. The trim removed 1 base at V and 5 bases at J, leaving 13 bases unmatched. CDR3 amino acids: CASSLGSPGTSGGVMETQYF. CDR3 DNA: TGTGCCAGCAGTTTAGGCTCTCCCGGGACTAGCGGGGGGGTGATGGAGACCCAGTACTTC.

A few counts support this clonotype. The chain combines TRBV27 with TRBJ2-1; TRBD2 aligns across 8 bases. After removal of 1 base from V and 7 bases from J, the junction contained 6 bases not matched to a gene. The CDR3 has 15 residues. Germline loops: CDR1 MNHEY, CDR2 SMNVEV (reference sequence). The CDR3 reads CASSLLAGKVNEQFF. In DNA, the CDR3 is TGTGCCAGCAGTTTATTAGCGGGAAAGGTAAATGAGCAGTTCTTC.

This clonotype was observed a handful of times. This chain links TRBV6-6 with TRBJ2-5; D remains ambiguous. V lost 2 bases and J 2 bases, leaving 6 bases between the germline ends. This CDR3 comprises 13 residues. Germline V gene lookup returns CDR1 MNHNY and CDR2 SVGAGI (reference sequence). This chain's CDR3 is CASSYEPQETQYF. The CDR3, as DNA: TGTGCCAGCAGTTACGAACCTCAAGAGACCCAGTACTTC.

The CDR3 coding sequence is TGTGCCAGCAGCTCGTGGAGGGTGAACACCGGGGAGCTGTTTTTT. Its translation: CASSSWRVNTGELFF. J is TRBJ2-2 and V is TRBV7-2; maybe TRBD2 (6 bases). Trimming took off 4 bases at V and 1 base at J, with 10 bases between the two ends. The germline CDR1 and CDR2 sequences are SGHTA and FQGNSA. This CDR3 has 15 amino acids.